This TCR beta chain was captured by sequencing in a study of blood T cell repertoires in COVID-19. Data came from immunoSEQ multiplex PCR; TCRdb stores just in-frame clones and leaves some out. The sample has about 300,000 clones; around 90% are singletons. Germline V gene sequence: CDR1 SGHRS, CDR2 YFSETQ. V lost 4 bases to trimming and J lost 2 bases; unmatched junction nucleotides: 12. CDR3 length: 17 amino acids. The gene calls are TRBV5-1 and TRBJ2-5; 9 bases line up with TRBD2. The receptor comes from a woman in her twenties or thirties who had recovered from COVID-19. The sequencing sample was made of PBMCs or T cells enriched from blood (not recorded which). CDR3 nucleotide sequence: TGCGCCAGCAGCCCCCTAGCTAGCGGGGAGGGGCAAGAGACCCAGTACTTC. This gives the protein CASSPLASGEGQETQYF.